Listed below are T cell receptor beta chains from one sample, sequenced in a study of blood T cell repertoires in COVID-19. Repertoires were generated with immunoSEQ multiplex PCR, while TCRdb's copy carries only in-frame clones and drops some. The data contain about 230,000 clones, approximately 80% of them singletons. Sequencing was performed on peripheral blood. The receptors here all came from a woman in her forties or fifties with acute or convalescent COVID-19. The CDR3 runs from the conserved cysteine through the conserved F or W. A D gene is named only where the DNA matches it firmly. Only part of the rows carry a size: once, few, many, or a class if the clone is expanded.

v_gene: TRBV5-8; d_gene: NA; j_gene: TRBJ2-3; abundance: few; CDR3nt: TGTGCCAGCAGCTTGCCGGGGGATGGGACCACAGATACGCAGTATTTT; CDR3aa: CASSLPGDGTTDTQYF
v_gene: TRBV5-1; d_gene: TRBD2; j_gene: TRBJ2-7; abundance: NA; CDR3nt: TGCGCCAGCAGCTTATGGCTAGCGGGAGGTACCACCTACGAGCAGTACTTC; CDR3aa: CASSLWLAGGTTYEQYF
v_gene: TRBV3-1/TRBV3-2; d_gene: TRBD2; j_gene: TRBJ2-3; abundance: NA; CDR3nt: TGTGCCAGCAGCCAAATTACCCCGGGACTAGCGGGAGGACGGCGCGCAGATACGCAGTATTTT; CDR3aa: CASSQITPGLAGGRRADTQYF
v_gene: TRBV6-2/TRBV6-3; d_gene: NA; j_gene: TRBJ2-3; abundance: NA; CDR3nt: TGTGCCAGCAGCTCTCAGAAGGGGGATAGCCGGGCAGATACGCAGTATTTT; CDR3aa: CASSSQKGDSRADTQYF
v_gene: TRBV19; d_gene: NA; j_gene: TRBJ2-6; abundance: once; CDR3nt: TGTGCCAGTAGTAAGTCTAGGAGGGAGAGCTCTGGGGCCAACGTCCTGACTTTC; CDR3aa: CASSKSRRESSGANVLTF
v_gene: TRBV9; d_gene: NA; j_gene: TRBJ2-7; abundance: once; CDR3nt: TGTGCCAGCAGCGAGGATGAGGCAGGGACAATCCGAGCCTACGAGCAGTACTTC; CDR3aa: CASSEDEAGTIRAYEQYF
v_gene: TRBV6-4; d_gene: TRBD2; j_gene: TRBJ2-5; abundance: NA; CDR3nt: TGTGCCAGCAGTGAGCGGGAGGGGGTGAAGACCCAGTACTTC; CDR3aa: CASSEREGVKTQYF
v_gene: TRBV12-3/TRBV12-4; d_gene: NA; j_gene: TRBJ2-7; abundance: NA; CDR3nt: TGTGCCAGTGCGTGGTCCCTCACCTACGAGCAGTACTTC; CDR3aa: CASAWSLTYEQYF
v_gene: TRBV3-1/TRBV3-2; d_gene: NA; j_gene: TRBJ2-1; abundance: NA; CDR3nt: TGTGCCAGCAGCCAAGAGTTGGTCGGGGACAATGAGCAGTTCTTC; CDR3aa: CASSQELVGDNEQFF
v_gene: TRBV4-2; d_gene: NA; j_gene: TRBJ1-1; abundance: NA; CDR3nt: TGTGCCAGCAGCCAGCGGGGGAGGGGGATCATGAACACTGAAGCTTTCTTT; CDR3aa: CASSQRGRGIMNTEAFF
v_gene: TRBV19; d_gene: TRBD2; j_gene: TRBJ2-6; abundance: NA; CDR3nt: TGTGCCAGTAGTATTGGACCAGCTAGCGGGGGACCCTCTGGGGCCAACGTCCTGACTTTC; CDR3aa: CASSIGPASGGPSGANVLTF
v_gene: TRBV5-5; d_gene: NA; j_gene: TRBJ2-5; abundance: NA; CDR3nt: TGTGCCAGCAGCTTGGCAGGGGTGGAGACCCAGTACTTC; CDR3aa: CASSLAGVETQYF
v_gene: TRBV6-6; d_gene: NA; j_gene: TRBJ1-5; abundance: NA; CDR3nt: TGTGCCAGCAGTTTCGGCCGGGATCAGCCCCAGCATTTT; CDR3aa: CASSFGRDQPQHF
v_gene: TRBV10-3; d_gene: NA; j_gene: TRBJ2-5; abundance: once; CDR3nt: TGTGCCACGGGTAGTCAAGAGACCCAGTACTTC; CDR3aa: CATGSQETQYF
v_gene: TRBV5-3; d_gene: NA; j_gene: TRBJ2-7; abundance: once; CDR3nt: TGTGCCAGAAGCCGGGCAGGGTGTTCATACGAGCAGTACTTC; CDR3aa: CARSRAGCSYEQYF
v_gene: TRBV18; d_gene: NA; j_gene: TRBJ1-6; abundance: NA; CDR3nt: TGTGCCAGCTCACCTTCCGGAGATAATTCACCCCTCCACTTT; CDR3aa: CASSPSGDNSPLHF
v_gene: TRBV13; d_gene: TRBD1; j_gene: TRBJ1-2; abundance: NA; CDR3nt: TGTGCCAGCAGCTTAGTGCCGGGACAGGGCGATCAGAACGGCTACACCTTC; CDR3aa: CASSLVPGQGDQNGYTF
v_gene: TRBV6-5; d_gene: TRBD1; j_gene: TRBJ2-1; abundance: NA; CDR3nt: TGTGCCAGCAGTTATTGGACGGGACAGGGAAGCAATGAGCAGTTCTTC; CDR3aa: CASSYWTGQGSNEQFF
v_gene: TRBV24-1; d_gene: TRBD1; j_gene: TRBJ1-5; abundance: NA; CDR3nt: TGTGCCACCAGCACAGGGGGAGATCAGCCCCAGCATTTT; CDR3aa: CATSTGGDQPQHF
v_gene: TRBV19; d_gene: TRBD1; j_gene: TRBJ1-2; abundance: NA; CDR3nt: TGTGCCAGTAGTATAAATCATGGGACAGATGATGGCTACACCTTC; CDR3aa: CASSINHGTDDGYTF
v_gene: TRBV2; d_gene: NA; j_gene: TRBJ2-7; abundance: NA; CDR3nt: TGTGCCAGCAGTGATTACGGGTTTGGGGAGCAGTACTTC; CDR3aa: CASSDYGFGEQYF
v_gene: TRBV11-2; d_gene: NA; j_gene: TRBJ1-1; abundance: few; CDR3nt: TGTGCCAGCAGCCCCTACACTGAAGCTTTCTTT; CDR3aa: CASSPYTEAFF
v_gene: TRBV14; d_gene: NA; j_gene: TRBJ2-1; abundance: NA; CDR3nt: TGTGCCAGCAGCCAATCATCCCCCTACAATGAGCAGTTCTTC; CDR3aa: CASSQSSPYNEQFF
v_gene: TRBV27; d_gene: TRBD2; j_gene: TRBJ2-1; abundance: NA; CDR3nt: TGTGCCAGCCGACTAGCGGGGGTTAATGAGCAGTTCTTC; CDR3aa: CASRLAGVNEQFF
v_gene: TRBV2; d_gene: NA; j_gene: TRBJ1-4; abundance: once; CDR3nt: TGTGCCAGCAGCCGGGAGGGTAATGAAAAACTGTTTTTT; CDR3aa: CASSREGNEKLFF
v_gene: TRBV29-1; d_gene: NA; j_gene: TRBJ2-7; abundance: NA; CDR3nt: TGCAGCGGGACTACCTCCTACGAGCAGTACTTC; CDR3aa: CSGTTSYEQYF
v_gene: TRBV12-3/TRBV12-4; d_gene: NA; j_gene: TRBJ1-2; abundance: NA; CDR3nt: TGTGCCAGCAGTGGGTGGGGGGGCTATGGCTACACCTTC; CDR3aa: CASSGWGGYGYTF
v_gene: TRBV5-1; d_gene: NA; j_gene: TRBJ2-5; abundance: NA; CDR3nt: TGCGCCAGCAGCTTGTATGCTAGCGTCTGGACTCAAGAGACCCAGTACTTC; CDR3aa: CASSLYASVWTQETQYF
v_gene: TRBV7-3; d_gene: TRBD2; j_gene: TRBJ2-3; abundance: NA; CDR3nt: TGTGCCAGCAGCCCAGGGACTAGCGGGGTCACAGATACGCAGTATTTT; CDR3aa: CASSPGTSGVTDTQYF
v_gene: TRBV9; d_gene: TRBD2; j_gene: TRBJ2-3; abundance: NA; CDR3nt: TGTGCCAGCAGCGGTAGCGGGGGGCGTGGAGATACGCAGTATTTT; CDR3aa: CASSGSGGRGDTQYF
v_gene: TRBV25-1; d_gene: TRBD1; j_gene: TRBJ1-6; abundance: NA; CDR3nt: TGTGCCAGCAGTGAGACCGGGACAGGGAATTCACCCCTCCACTTT; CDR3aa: CASSETGTGNSPLHF
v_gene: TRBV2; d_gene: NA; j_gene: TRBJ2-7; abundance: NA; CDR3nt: TGTGCCAGCGTCTCGGACATTATGACCTACGAGCAGTACTTC; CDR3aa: CASVSDIMTYEQYF
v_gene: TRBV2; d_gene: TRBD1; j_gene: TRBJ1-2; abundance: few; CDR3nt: TGTGCCAGCTTCTCCGGGACAGGGGGCTTTAGAGGCTACACCTTC; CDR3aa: CASFSGTGGFRGYTF
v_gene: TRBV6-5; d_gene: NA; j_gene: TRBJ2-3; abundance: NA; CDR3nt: TGTGCCAGCCGACAGGTTAGCACAGATACGCAGTATTTT; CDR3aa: CASRQVSTDTQYF
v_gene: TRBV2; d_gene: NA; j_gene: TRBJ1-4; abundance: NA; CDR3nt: TGTGCCAGCAGACACAGGGCACTTAATGAAAAACTGTTTTTT; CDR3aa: CASRHRALNEKLFF
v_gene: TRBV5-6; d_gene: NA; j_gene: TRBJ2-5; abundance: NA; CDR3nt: TGTGCCAGCAGCTCTCTGTACTTTGATTTGAAGATGAAAGAGACCCAGTACTTC; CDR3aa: CASSSLYFDLKMKETQYF
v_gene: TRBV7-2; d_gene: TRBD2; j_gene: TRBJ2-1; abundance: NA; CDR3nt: TGTGCCAGCAGCGGCGGGGGGGTGCAGTTCTTC; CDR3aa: CASSGGGVQFF
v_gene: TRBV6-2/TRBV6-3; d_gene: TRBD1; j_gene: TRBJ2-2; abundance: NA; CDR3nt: TGTGCCAGCAGTCAGACAGGGACCACCGGGGAGCTGTTTTTT; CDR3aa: CASSQTGTTGELFF
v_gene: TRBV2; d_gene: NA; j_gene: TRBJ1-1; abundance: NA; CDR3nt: TGTGCCAGCAGTGGTAGAGGCAACACTGAAGCTTTCTTT; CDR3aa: CASSGRGNTEAFF
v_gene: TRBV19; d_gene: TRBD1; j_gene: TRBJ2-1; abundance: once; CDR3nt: TGTGCCAGTAGTACCCCGGGACAGGGGTTCTACAATGAGCAGTTCTTC; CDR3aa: CASSTPGQGFYNEQFF
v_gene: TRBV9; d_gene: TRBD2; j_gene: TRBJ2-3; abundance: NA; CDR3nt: TGTGCCAGCAGCGTTGGAACGGGAGGGATCACAGATACGCAGTATTTT; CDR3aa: CASSVGTGGITDTQYF
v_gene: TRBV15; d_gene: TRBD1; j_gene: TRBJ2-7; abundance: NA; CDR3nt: TGTGCCACCAGCAGAGGACCGTCGGGACAGGGCTACGAGCAGTACTTC; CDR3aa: CATSRGPSGQGYEQYF